This T cell receptor beta chain emerged from a study of CXCR3-negative and CXCR3-positive naive CD8 T cells. General study findings and limits: A higher hydrophobicity marked the TRB CDR3s of CXCR3-positive naive cells versus CXCR3-negative naive cells. Relative to memory CD8+ cells, whose diversity was much lower, both naive subsets had comparably high diversity. Similar TRBV-TRBJ gene usage was seen in naive CXCR3-negative and CXCR3-positive cells, but not in memory cells.

As to this clonotype: Its antigen is undetermined.

Naive CD8+ T cells displayed a CD45RO-CCR7+CD27+CD95- phenotype. With UMI labels, 5' RACE was used to prepare the TRB cDNA libraries. TCRdb processed the 5' RACE reads again and assigns one entry to each CDR3 protein, with no DNA. Here the sample table reports 100,000 to 150,000 distinct CDR3 sequences. The TCR originated in a human donor in good health. Some clones in this sample may be carry-over from other donors' samples. Specimen: naive CXCR3- CD8+ T cells from blood. Specified subset: CD45RO-CCR7+CD27+CD95- naive CD8+ T cells lacking CXCR3 (TNR3-).

The CDR3 loop is CASSDREHNEQFF. The J gene is TRBJ2-1, the V gene TRBV6-5. This CDR3 spans 13 amino acids. In germline, CDR1 is MNHEY, CDR2 SVGAGI.